This TCR beta chain derives from a study of post-analysis software for immune sequencing data. General observations from the study: Comparison of patients with controls showed 4 to 6 TRBV segments more frequent in patients, TRBV5-6, TRBV5-1 and TRBV20-1 among them. Among multiple sclerosis patients, normalized Chao1 diversity was significantly below that of controls.

In regard to this clonotype: What it recognizes is unknown.

Every TCR beta cDNA library bore unique molecular identifiers. TCRdb re-called the PCR reads through MiXCR, storing one row per CDR3 protein. The repertoire holds approximately 440,000 distinct CDR3 sequences, roughly 45% seen once, with about 12% in the top ten. The germline CDR1 and CDR2 sequences are SGHTA and FQGNSA. V lost 7 bases and J lost 3, with 18 bases in between. The CDR3 has 15 amino acids. The rearrangement uses TRBV7-2 and TRBJ2-5; possible D gene TRBD2, 6 bases. The clonotype comes from a girl between 10 and 17 years old with multiple sclerosis. The sample comprised blood. The CDR3 DNA reads as TGTGCCAGCACCCTCCCCGGCGGGACGAAAGAGACCCAGTACTTC. Residues: CASTLPGGTKETQYF.